The following is a TCR beta chain sequence with its context. TCRdb itself ran the RT-PCR reads through MiXCR, one entry per CDR3 protein. The sample yields approximately 29,000 distinct CDR3 sequences, 30% to 40% seen once. This entry comes from a study of patients and donors after allogeneic stem cell transplantation. The sample was blood, either unsorted or a sorted T cell fraction (not recorded which). This TCR was sampled from a human donor who was either an allogeneic HSCT recipient or a stem cell or donor lymphocyte infusion donor (not recorded which). It is not recorded whose cells these are; they may come from a transplant donor.

DNA of the CDR3: TGCAGCCTCCGTCCCGGGGGCTCCTACAATGAGCAGTTCTTC. It is translated as CSLRPGGSYNEQFF. The chain combines TRBV29-1 with TRBJ2-1; weak D call: TRBD2 (6 bases). The germline V and J ends were trimmed by 8 bases and 0 bases, with 14 bases remaining between them. The germline V gene has CDR1 SQVTM and CDR2 ANQGSEA. The CDR3 loop spans 14 amino acids.